This T cell receptor (beta chain) is drawn from a study of PD-L1 blockade in urothelial cancer. Study in general: Blood was evaluated 3 weeks (second dose) and 6 weeks after therapy began. Across blood samples, T cells had a median count of about 140,000.

Time point indicated: pretreatment peripheral blood. Produced via immunoSEQ multiplex PCR; TCRdb's table is partial and in-frame only. Found here are 98,000 or so clones, around 90% of them singletons; the top ten hold 1.6%. This receptor was identified in a man in his 60s with urothelial cancer. Here the sequenced sample was PBMCs, taken around atezolizumab (anti-PD-L1) treatment.

The CDR3 reads CASRPRTSGEDEQFF. Here the CDR3 DNA reads TGTGCCAGCAGGCCCAGGACTAGCGGAGAGGATGAGCAGTTCTTC. The chain is built from TRBV2 and TRBJ2-1, with 10 positions matching TRBD2. Trimming took 6 bases from V and 8 from J; bases not matched to a gene: 10. This CDR3 contains 15 residues. Germline lookup yields CDR1 SNHLY and CDR2 FYNNEI.